The present TCR beta chain was sequenced within a study of cytomegalovirus exposure and HLA in healthy donors. Sequenced by immunoSEQ multiplex PCR; TCRdb stores in-frame clones only, minus some. The top ten hold 1.7% of the sample, which has under 70,000 clones, around 89% seen once. This CDR3 is built from 15 residues. The germline gives CDR1 LGHNA, CDR2 YSLEER. The V gene lost 6 bases and the J gene lost 7 bases, with 21 bases spanning the gap. This receptor was obtained from a woman in her late teens or twenties in good health and CMV-seronegative. The material sequenced was PBMCs. The V gene is TRBV4-3, the J gene TRBJ1-2, with no clear D. CDR3 nucleotide sequence: TGCGCCAGCAGTACTATACACACGACTTTAGGTGGCTACACCTTC. Translated: CASSTIHTTLGGYTF.